This record covers a single TCR beta chain. This sample was included in a study of blood T cell repertoires in COVID-19. In the study's own analysis: Reference gene primers were amplified, and this amplification served to estimate nucleated cell counts. The data were produced by immunoSEQ multiplex PCR, yet TCRdb's version contains in-frame clones alone and is incomplete. V and J calls and clone size are given by that table; D and trimming were obtained from the DNA. In the table there are about 83,000 clones, around nine tenths of which are singletons. Germline CDR1 is SNHLY and CDR2 is FYNNEI. V lost 0 bases, J lost 5 bases, and 17 bases lay in between. The length of the CDR3 is 17 residues.

Sequencing input: peripheral blood. This sequence joins TRBV2 and TRBJ1-5, with a possible D match to TRBD1 (6 bases). The receptor's source is an elderly man with active or convalescent COVID-19. The CDR3 DNA reads TGTGCCAGCAGTGAAGCGGGGGTCCAGGGGCGGCATCAGCCCCAGCATTTT. Protein product: CASSEAGVQGRHQPQHF. The full variable domain, its missing parts supplied by reference TRBV2 and TRBJ1-5, is EPEVTQTPSHQVTQMGQEVILRCVPISNHLYFYWYRQILGQKVEFLVSFYNNEISEKSEIFDDQFSVERPDGSNFTLKIRSTKLEDSAMYFCASSEAGVQGRHQPQHFGDGTRLSIL.